This T cell receptor (beta chain) was observed in a study of blood T cell repertoires in COVID-19. The protocol was immunoSEQ multiplex PCR, while the TCRdb copy is restricted to in-frame clones and leaves out a portion. The data show around 230,000 clones, around 86% seen once. Germline assignment: CDR1 MNHNY and CDR2 SVGAGI (reference sequence). The CDR3 spans 13 residues. V dropped 6 bases and J dropped 3 bases, with 12 bases sitting between them. The TCR originated in a woman between 40 and 55 years old with acute COVID-19. Material for sequencing was PBMCs or T cells enriched from blood (not recorded which). The J gene is TRBJ2-7, the V gene TRBV6-6, with D possibly matching TRBD2 (5 bases). The CDR3 loop is CASRTTTNYEQYF. In DNA form, the CDR3 reads TGTGCCAGCAGGACGACTACAAACTACGAGCAGTACTTC.